This section outlines one T cell receptor (beta chain) sequence together with its context. These data belong to a study of T cell responses to AZD1222 COVID-19 vaccine. Method: immunoSEQ multiplex PCR; TCRdb's copy keeps in-frame clones and lacks some. The table shows about 150,000 clones, with 80% to 90% occurring only once. This CDR3 region has 17 residues. The germline V and J ends were trimmed by 0 bases and 0 bases, with 15 bases remaining between them. Germline assignment: CDR1 MGHRA and CDR2 YSYEKL. The source is an adult in good health. Sequences were derived from peripheral blood, sampled on day 0 of AZD1222 vaccination. The genes are TRBV4-1 and TRBJ2-7, with D perhaps matching TRBD1 (5 bases). In DNA form, the CDR3 reads TGCGCCAGCAGCCAAGATTGGGGCTACAGGTTCTCCTACGAGCAGTACTTC. Protein sequence: CASSQDWGYRFSYEQYF.